This T cell receptor beta chain came from a study of shared clonotypes between healthy human individuals. Looked up from germline, CDR1 is MDHEN and CDR2 is SYDVKM. The CDR3 spans 16 residues. Unmatched junction bases numbered 4, after V lost 1 base and J lost 2 bases. Naivety among CD8 cells was defined by CD45RO negativity and positive CCR7 selection, thereby excluding terminally differentiated effector memory CD45RA+ cells. TCRdb's table, derived via immunoSEQ multiplex PCR, lists solely in-frame clones and lacks some. The sample contains around 2.1 million clones, under 95% of which appear only once.

This clonotype was sampled from a man between 18 and 29 years old in good health. Some clones in this sample may be carry-over from other donors' samples. Specimen: naive CD8+ T cells from PBMCs. V and J are TRBV28 and TRBJ2-7, with 11 nucleotides matching TRBD2. CDR3: CASSLSISGRAYEQYF. As DNA, the CDR3 is TGTGCCAGCAGTTTATCAATTAGCGGGAGGGCCTACGAGCAGTACTTC.